This T cell receptor (beta chain) was observed in a study of cytomegalovirus exposure and HLA in healthy donors. Study-wide results and caveats: Most of the CMV-associated TCR beta chains (in a later analysis) appeared to be HLA-restricted. Some V segments (TRBV6-2 and TRBV6-3 among them) were excluded as indistinguishable.

13 Jbeta primers and 60 Vbeta primers were used for the PCR. TCRdb's table, derived via immunoSEQ multiplex PCR, lists solely in-frame clones and lacks some. Of 150,000 to 200,000 clones listed, roughly 13% are singletons. The CDR3 loop spans 14 amino acids. V was pared by 2 bases and J by 6 bases, with 12 bases between. In germline, CDR1 is SGHRS, CDR2 YFSETQ. About this clone: Its target is not known.

The sample consisted of PBMCs. The V call is TRBV5-1, the J call TRBJ2-1, with D maybe TRBD1 (5 bases). This TCR came from a man aged 50 to 60 in good health and CMV-seropositive. The CDR3 here is CASSFNPGLNEQFF. The CDR3 DNA is TGCGCCAGCAGCTTTAACCCAGGGCTCAATGAGCAGTTCTTC.